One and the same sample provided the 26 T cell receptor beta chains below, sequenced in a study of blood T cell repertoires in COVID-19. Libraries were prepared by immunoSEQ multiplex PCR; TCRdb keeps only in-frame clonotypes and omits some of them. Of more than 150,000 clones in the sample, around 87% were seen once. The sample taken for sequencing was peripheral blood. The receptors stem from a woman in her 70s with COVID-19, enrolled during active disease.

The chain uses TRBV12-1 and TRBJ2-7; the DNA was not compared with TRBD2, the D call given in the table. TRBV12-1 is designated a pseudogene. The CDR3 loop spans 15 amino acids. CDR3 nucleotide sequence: TGTGCCAGCAGCTTCTTGGGAGGCGAGCTCTACGAGCAGTACTTC. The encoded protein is CASSFLGGELYEQYF.

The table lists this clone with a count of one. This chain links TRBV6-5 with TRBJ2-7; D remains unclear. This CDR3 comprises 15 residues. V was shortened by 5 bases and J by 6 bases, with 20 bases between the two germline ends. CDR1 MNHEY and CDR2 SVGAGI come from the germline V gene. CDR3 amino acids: CASSRSSFPISEQYF. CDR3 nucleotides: TGTGCCAGCAGTAGGAGTAGTTTTCCGATCTCCGAGCAGTACTTC.

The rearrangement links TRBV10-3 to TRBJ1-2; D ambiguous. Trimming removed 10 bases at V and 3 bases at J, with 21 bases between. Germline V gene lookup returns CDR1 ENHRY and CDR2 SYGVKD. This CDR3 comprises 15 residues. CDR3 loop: CATAPGSLSDYGYTF. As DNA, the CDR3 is TGTGCCACCGCGCCGGGTTCGCTCTCTGACTATGGCTACACCTTC.

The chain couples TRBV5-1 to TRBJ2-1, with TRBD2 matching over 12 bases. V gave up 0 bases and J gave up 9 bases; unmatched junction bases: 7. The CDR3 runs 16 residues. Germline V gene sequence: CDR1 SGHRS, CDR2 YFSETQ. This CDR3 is CASSLGASGRVVEQFF. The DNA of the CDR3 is TGCGCCAGCAGCTTGGGTGCTAGCGGGAGGGTGGTTGAGCAGTTCTTC.

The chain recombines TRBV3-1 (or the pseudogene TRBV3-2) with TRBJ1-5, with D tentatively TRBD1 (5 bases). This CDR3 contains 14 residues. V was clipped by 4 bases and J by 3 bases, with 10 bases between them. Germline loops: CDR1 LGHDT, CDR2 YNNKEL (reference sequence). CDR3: CASSLDSSNQPQHF. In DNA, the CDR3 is TGTGCCAGCAGCCTCGACAGTTCCAATCAGCCCCAGCATTTT.

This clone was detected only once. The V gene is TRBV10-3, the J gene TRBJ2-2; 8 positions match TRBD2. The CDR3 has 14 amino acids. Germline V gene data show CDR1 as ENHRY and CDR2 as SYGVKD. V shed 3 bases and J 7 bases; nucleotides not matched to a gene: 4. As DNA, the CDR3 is TGTGCCATCAGTGAAGCGGGAGAGGTCGGGGAGCTGTTTTTT. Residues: CAISEAGEVGELFF.

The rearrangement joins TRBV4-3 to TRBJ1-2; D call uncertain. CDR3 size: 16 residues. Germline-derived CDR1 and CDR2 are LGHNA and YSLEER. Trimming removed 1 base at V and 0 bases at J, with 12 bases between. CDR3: CASSQALLRSNYGYTF. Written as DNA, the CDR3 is TGCGCCAGCAGCCAAGCTCTCCTGAGATCTAACTATGGCTACACCTTC.

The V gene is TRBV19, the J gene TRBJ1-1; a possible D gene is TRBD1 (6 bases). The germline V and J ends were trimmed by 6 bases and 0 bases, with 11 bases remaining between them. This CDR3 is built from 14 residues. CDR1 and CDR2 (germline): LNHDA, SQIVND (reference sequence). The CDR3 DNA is TGTGCCAGTAGCCAAGGACAGCTGAACACTGAAGCTTTCTTT. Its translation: CASSQGQLNTEAFF.

CDR3 amino acids: CASSPPVQETQYF. The DNA of the CDR3 is TGTGCCAGCTCACCGCCAGTACAAGAGACCCAGTACTTC. The gene calls are TRBV18 and TRBJ2-5, with D unclear. Germline V gives CDR1 KGHSH, CDR2 LQKENI. The V end was cut by 3 bases, the J end by 2 bases, with 7 bases between. This CDR3 has 13 residues.

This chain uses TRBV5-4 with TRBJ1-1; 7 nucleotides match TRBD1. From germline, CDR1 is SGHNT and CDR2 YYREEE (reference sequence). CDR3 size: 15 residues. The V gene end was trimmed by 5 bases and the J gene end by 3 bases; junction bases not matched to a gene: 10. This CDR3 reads CASRRTGVGDTEAFF. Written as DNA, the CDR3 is TGTGCCAGCAGGAGAACAGGGGTGGGAGACACTGAAGCTTTCTTT.

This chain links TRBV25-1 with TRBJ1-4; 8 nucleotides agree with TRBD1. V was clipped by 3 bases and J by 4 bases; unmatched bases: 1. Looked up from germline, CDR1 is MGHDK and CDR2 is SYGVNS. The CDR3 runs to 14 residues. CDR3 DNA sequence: TGTGCCAGCAGTGACAGGGGGCATAATGAAAAACTGTTTTTT. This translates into CASSDRGHNEKLFF.

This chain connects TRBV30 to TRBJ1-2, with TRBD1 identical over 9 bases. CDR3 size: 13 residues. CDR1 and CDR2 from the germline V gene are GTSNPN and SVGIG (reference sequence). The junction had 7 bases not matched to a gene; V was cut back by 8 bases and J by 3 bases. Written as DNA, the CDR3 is TGTGCCGAGACAGGGGGATTCTACTATGGCTACACCTTC. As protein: CAETGGFYYGYTF.

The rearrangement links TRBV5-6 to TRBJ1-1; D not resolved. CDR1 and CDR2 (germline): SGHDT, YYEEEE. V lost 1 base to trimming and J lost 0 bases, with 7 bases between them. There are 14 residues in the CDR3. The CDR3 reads CASSLRRMNTEAFF. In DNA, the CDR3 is TGTGCCAGCAGCTTGAGGCGGATGAACACTGAAGCTTTCTTT.

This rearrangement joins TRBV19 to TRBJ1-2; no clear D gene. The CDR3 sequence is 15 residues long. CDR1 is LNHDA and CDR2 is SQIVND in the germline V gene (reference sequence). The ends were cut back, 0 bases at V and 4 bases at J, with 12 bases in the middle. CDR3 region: CASSIDLTDTYGYTF. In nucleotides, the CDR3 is TGTGCCAGTAGTATAGATCTTACAGATACCTATGGCTACACCTTC.

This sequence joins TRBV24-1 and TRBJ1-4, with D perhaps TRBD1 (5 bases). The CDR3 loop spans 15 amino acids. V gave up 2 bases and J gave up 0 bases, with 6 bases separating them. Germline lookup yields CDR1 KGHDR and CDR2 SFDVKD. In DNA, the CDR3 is TGTGCCACCAGTGATTCGGGGGCAACTAATGAAAAACTGTTTTTT. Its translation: CATSDSGATNEKLFF.

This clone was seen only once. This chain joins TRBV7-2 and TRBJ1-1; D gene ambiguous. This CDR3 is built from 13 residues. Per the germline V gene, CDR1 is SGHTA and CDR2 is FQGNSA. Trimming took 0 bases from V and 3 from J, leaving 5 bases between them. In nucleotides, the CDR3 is TGTGCCAGCAGCTTAGCGTCTGACACTGAAGCTTTCTTT. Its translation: CASSLASDTEAFF. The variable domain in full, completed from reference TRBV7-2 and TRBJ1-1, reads GAGVSQSPSNKVTEKGKDVELRCDPISGHTALYWYRQSLGQGLEFLIYFQGNSAPDKSGLPSDRFSAERTGGSVSTLTIQRTQQEDSAVYLCASSLASDTEAFFGQGTRLTVV.

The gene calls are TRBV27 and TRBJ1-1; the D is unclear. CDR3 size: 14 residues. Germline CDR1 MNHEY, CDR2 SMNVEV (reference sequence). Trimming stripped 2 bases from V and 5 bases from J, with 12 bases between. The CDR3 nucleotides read TGTGCCAGCAGTTTAAACGGACTCATGACTGAAGCTTTCTTT. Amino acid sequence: CASSLNGLMTEAFF.

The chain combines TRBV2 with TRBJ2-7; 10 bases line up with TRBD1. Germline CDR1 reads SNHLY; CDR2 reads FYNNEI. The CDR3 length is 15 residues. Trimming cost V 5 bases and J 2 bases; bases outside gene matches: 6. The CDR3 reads CASSSWGQGPYEQYF. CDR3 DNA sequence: TGTGCCAGCAGTAGTTGGGGACAGGGGCCCTACGAGCAGTACTTC.

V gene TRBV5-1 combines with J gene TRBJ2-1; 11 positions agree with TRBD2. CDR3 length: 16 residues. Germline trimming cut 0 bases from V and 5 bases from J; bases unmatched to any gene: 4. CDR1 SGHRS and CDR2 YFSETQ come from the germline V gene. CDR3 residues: CASSLGLAGRNNEQFF. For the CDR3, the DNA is TGCGCCAGCAGCTTGGGACTAGCGGGACGAAACAATGAGCAGTTCTTC. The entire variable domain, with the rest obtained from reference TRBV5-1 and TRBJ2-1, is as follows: KAGVTQTPRYLIKTRGQQVTLSCSPISGHRSVSWYQQTPGQGLQFLFEYFSETQRNKGNFPGRFSGRQFSNSRSEMNVSTLELGDSALYLCASSLGLAGRNNEQFFGPGTRLTVL.

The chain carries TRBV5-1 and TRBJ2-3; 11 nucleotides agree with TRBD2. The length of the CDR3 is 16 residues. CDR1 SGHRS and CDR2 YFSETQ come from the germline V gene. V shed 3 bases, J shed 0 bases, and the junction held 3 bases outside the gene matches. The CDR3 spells CASSSTSGISTDTQYF. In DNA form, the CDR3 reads TGCGCCAGCAGCTCGACTAGCGGGATAAGCACAGATACGCAGTATTTT.

This chain's CDR3 is CASSSTSGPSYEQYF. The CDR3 region has the DNA TGTGCCAGCAGTTCGACTAGCGGGCCTTCCTACGAGCAGTACTTC. The chain carries TRBV28 and TRBJ2-7; TRBD2 aligns across 10 bases. J gave up 1 base and V 4 bases, and 4 bases lay outside the gene matches. Germline V gene data show CDR1 as MDHEN and CDR2 as SYDVKM. The CDR3 is 15 residues long.

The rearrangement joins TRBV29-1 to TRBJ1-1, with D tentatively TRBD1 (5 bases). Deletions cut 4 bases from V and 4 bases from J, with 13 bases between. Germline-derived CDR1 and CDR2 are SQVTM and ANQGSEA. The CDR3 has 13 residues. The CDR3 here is CSVVEGQGTEAFF. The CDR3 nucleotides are TGCAGCGTTGTGGAGGGGCAGGGCACTGAAGCTTTCTTT.

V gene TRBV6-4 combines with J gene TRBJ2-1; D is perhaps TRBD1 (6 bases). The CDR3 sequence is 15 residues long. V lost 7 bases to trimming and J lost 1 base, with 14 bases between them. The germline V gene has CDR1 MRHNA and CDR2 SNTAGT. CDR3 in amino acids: CASKDRDTSYNEQFF. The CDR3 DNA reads TGTGCCAGCAAGGACCGGGACACTTCCTACAATGAGCAGTTCTTC.

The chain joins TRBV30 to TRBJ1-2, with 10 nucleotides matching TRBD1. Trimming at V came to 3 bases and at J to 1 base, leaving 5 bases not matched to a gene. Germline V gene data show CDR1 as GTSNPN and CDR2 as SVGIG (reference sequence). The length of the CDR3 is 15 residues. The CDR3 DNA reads TGTGCCTGGAGACCCGGGACAGGGGTTAACTATGGCTACACCTTC. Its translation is CAWRPGTGVNYGYTF.

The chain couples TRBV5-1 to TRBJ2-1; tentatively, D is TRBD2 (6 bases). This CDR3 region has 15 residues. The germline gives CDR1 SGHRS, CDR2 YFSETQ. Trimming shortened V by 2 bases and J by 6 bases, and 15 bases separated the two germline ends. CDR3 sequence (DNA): TGCGCCAGCAGCTTCAAGACCGGAGGGAGCAATGAGCAGTTCTTC. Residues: CASSFKTGGSNEQFF.

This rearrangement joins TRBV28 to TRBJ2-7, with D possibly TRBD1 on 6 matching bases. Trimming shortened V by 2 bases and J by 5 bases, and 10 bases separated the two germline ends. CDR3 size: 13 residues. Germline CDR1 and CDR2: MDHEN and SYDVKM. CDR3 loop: CASSLKHRDEQYF. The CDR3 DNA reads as TGTGCCAGCAGTTTAAAACACAGGGACGAGCAGTACTTC. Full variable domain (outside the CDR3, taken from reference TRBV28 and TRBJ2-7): DVKVTQSSRYLVKRTGEKVFLECVQDMDHENMFWYRQDPGLGLRLIYFSYDVKMKEKGDIPEGYSVSREKKERFSLILESASTNQTSMYLCASSLKHRDEQYFGPGTRLTVT.